Presented here are 21 T cell receptor beta chains from one specimen sequenced in a study of cytomegalovirus exposure and HLA in healthy donors. Some clones are missing from TCRdb's copy, which holds only in-frame ones; the method was immunoSEQ multiplex PCR. This repertoire shows approximately 140,000 clones, around nine tenths found once; its top ten account for under 9%. The material sequenced was PBMCs. The receptor source for this set is a man between 18 and 35 years old in good health and CMV-seropositive.

V and J are TRBV18 and TRBJ2-5; tentatively, D is TRBD1 (7 bases). Germline CDR1 is KGHSH and CDR2 is LQKENI. V lost 6 bases and J 5 bases, leaving 19 bases between the germline ends. The CDR3 has 15 amino acids. CDR3 sequence: CASSPGDRITETQYF. CDR3 in DNA: TGTGCCAGCTCCCCGGGGGACAGAATCACTGAGACCCAGTACTTC.

The J gene is TRBJ1-3, the V gene TRBV12-5, with 8 bases identical to TRBD1. The trim removed 3 bases at V and 0 bases at J, leaving 10 bases unmatched. Germline-derived CDR1 and CDR2 are LGHNT and FRNRAP. This CDR3 is built from 18 residues. CDR3 nucleotide sequence: TGTGCTAGTGGTTTATATTCGGGACAGGAGTCCTCTGGAAACACCATATATTTT. It yields the protein CASGLYSGQESSGNTIYF.

This clone has just one count. The J gene is TRBJ2-1, the V gene TRBV11-3, with 12 bases fitting TRBD2. Trimming removed 5 bases from V and 1 base from J; junction bases left unmatched: 12. The CDR3 loop spans 19 amino acids. In germline, CDR1 is SGHNT, CDR2 YENEEA. CDR3 protein: CASSPGRLAGVFSYNEQFF. Here the CDR3 DNA reads TGTGCCAGCAGCCCCGGTAGACTAGCGGGAGTTTTTTCCTACAATGAGCAGTTCTTC.

This sequence joins TRBV5-1 and TRBJ2-7; 7 nucleotides match TRBD2. CDR1 and CDR2 (germline): SGHRS, YFSETQ. There are 16 residues in the CDR3. V shed 4 bases, J shed 0 bases, and the junction held 10 bases outside the gene matches. CDR3 nucleotide sequence: TGCGCCAGCAGCCCGTTCTCTAGCGGACCCTCCTACGAGCAGTACTTC. Protein: CASSPFSSGPSYEQYF. Variable domain in full (rest from reference TRBV5-1 and TRBJ2-7): KAGVTQTPRYLIKTRGQQVTLSCSPISGHRSVSWYQQTPGQGLQFLFEYFSETQRNKGNFPGRFSGRQFSNSRSEMNVSTLELGDSALYLCASSPFSSGPSYEQYFGPGTRLTVT.

This clone was seen a handful of times. The chain couples TRBV19 to TRBJ1-5, with 8 bases that match TRBD1. The CDR3 is 17 amino acids. Germline-derived CDR1 and CDR2 are LNHDA and SQIVND (reference sequence). The V and J ends lost 3 bases and 2 bases, in that order; junction bases with no gene match: 9. CDR3 in DNA: TGTGCCAGTAGTATGGACAGGGTGTTCGGAGGCAATCAGCCCCAGCATTTT. It yields the protein CASSMDRVFGGNQPQHF.

This clone was picked up one time. V is TRBV4-1 and J is TRBJ2-7; D is perhaps TRBD1 (6 bases). Trimming cost V 4 bases and J 4 bases, with 11 bases left between them. The CDR3 consists of 13 residues. In germline, CDR1 is MGHRA, CDR2 YSYEKL. DNA for the CDR3: TGCGCCAGCAGCCTGGGGACACCTTACGAGCAGTACTTC. This gives the protein CASSLGTPYEQYF.

The V gene is TRBV5-1, the J gene TRBJ2-1, with D unresolved. Germline CDR1 is SGHRS and CDR2 is YFSETQ. This CDR3 has 13 residues. V lost 0 bases, J lost 5 bases, and 6 bases lay in between. CDR3: CASSLDFHNEQFF. The CDR3, as DNA: TGCGCCAGCAGCTTGGACTTCCACAATGAGCAGTTCTTC.

V gene TRBV27 combines with J gene TRBJ2-7; possible D gene TRBD1, 5 bases. Germline CDR1 MNHEY, CDR2 SMNVEV (reference sequence). The ends were cut back, 4 bases at V and 4 bases at J, with 8 bases in the middle. The CDR3 spans 12 residues. Written as DNA, the CDR3 is TGTGCCAGCAGTTACACAGGTTACGAGCAGTACTTC. Translated: CASSYTGYEQYF.

A few counts support this clone. This rearrangement joins TRBV10-2 to TRBJ1-2; possibly TRBD1 for D (6 bases). V was trimmed by 6 bases and J by 6 bases, leaving 17 bases between them. The length of the CDR3 is 14 residues. Germline loops: CDR1 WSHSY, CDR2 SAAADI. The CDR3 protein is CASSRTGTLDGYTF. The CDR3 DNA is TGCGCCAGCAGCCGAACTGGGACATTAGATGGCTACACCTTC.

The chain uses TRBV9 and TRBJ2-2; 7 bases line up with TRBD1. The V and J ends lost 5 bases and 4 bases, in that order; junction bases with no gene match: 8. CDR1 is SGDLS, CDR2 YYNGEE, per germline. This CDR3 is 15 amino acids long. CDR3 sequence: CASRAGTAGTGELFF. The CDR3 DNA reads TGTGCCAGCAGGGCCGGGACAGCCGGCACCGGGGAGCTGTTTTTT.

The V and J genes are TRBV14 and TRBJ1-5; 8 bases are shared with TRBD1. Germline V gives CDR1 SGHDN, CDR2 FVKESK. The V gene end was trimmed by 0 bases and the J gene end by 2 bases; junction bases not matched to a gene: 9. The CDR3 is 18 residues long. The CDR3 nucleotides are TGTGCCAGCAGCCAAGAACGACAGGGGAAACGGGGCAATCAGCCCCAGCATTTT. Its protein product is CASSQERQGKRGNQPQHF.

The chain employs TRBV7-9 and TRBJ2-7; the match to TRBD2 covers 8 bases. There are 17 residues in the CDR3. J gave up 0 bases and V 4 bases, and 11 bases lay outside the gene matches. Germline CDR1 is SEHNR and CDR2 is FQNEAQ (reference sequence). The CDR3 coding sequence is TGTGCCAGCAGCTCCGACCTAATAGCGGGGAGCTCCTACGAGCAGTACTTC. Protein sequence: CASSSDLIAGSSYEQYF.

The CDR3 region has the DNA TGTGCCAGCAGCTACGCGGGACAGATAGCCAAAAACATTCAGTACTTC. Protein sequence: CASSYAGQIAKNIQYF. The chain links TRBV7-8 to TRBJ2-4; D possibly corresponds to TRBD1 (7 bases). This CDR3 is 16 amino acids long. Trimming pared 4 bases from V and 0 bases from J, leaving 13 bases between. Germline CDR1 SGHVS, CDR2 FQNEAQ.

The V gene is TRBV6-1, the J gene TRBJ1-4; 7 bases fit TRBD1. V shed 1 base, J shed 8 bases, and the junction held 7 bases outside the gene matches. Germline CDR1 reads MNHNS; CDR2 reads SASEGT. The CDR3 extends over 15 amino acids. CDR3 sequence (DNA): TGTGCCAGCAGTGAAGTTACAGGGGTATCGGAAAAACTGTTTTTT. This gives the protein CASSEVTGVSEKLFF.

The rearrangement joins TRBV19 to TRBJ1-2; the D gene is possibly TRBD1 (6 bases). CDR1 is LNHDA and CDR2 is SQIVND in the germline V gene (reference sequence). Trimming removed 3 bases at V and 7 bases at J, with 12 bases between. There are 13 residues in the CDR3. DNA for the CDR3: TGTGCCAGTAGTATGGTACAGGGTTTTGGCTACACCTTC. Protein: CASSMVQGFGYTF.

The table lists this clone with a few counts. The rearrangement links TRBV6-1 to TRBJ2-5; D gene uncertain. V shed 8 bases and J shed 8 bases, with 15 bases lying between them. The CDR3 is made up of 12 amino acids. CDR1 MNHNS and CDR2 SASEGT come from the germline V gene. DNA of the CDR3: TGTGCCAGCCCCTGGAAAGCGTCCACCCAGTACTTC. This sequence encodes CASPWKASTQYF.

The chain links TRBV19 to TRBJ2-7, with 7 positions matching TRBD2. This CDR3 comprises 16 residues. Germline-derived CDR1 and CDR2 are LNHDA and SQIVND (reference sequence). The trim removed 1 base at V and 6 bases at J, leaving 12 bases unmatched. For the CDR3, the DNA is TGTGCCAGTAGTATAGGAAGCGGGGTTTCAAACTGCGAGCAGTACTTC. Translating it yields CASSIGSGVSNCEQYF.

In its sample, this clone was seen a few times. CDR3 protein: CASSLGQDYEQYF. Written as DNA, the CDR3 is TGCGCCAGCAGCTTGGGTCAGGACTACGAGCAGTACTTC. This rearrangement joins TRBV5-1 to TRBJ2-7; D is ambiguous. The CDR3 is made up of 13 amino acids. In germline, CDR1 is SGHRS, CDR2 YFSETQ. V was clipped by 0 bases and J by 3 bases, with 7 bases between them.

The V call is TRBV29-1, the J call TRBJ2-4, with TRBD1 matching 8 bases. Germline CDR1 and CDR2: SQVTM and ANQGSEA. V was clipped by 0 bases and J by 14 bases; unmatched bases: 6. The CDR3 has 12 amino acids. The CDR3 loop reads CSVEDGTGREYF. CDR3 coding DNA: TGCAGCGTTGAAGACGGGACAGGTCGAGAGTACTTC.

The gene calls are TRBV7-9 and TRBJ2-7; TRBD1 might be the D (6 bases). The V gene's germline CDR1 is SEHNR and CDR2 FQNEAQ (reference sequence). The CDR3 contains 14 residues. The V gene lost 5 bases and the J gene lost 3 bases, with 14 bases spanning the gap. Here the CDR3 reads CASSPPGQIYEQYF. The DNA of the CDR3 is TGTGCCAGCAGCCCGCCGGGACAAATCTACGAGCAGTACTTC.

The chain's CDR3 is CASSQAISGGYTF. The CDR3, as DNA: TGTGCCAGCAGCCAGGCGATAAGCGGGGGCTACACCTTC. The chain has TRBV5-4 and TRBJ1-2; D remains ambiguous. V was pared by 4 bases and J by 8 bases, with 15 bases between. The CDR3 length is 13 residues. The germline CDR1 and CDR2 sequences are SGHNT and YYREEE (reference sequence).